The entry that follows covers one T cell receptor beta chain sequence. As yet, its antigen is unknown. The table came from immunoSEQ multiplex PCR; TCRdb's copy has only in-frame clones and leaves some out. The sample has 95,000 to 110,000 clones, around 89% seen once; the top ten hold approximately 7%. The source of the sample is a study of T cell responses to AZD1222 COVID-19 vaccine. Study-wide results and caveats: Mapped onto spike, vaccine-associated CD4 TCRs spanned it and were dominant at 160-218 and 743-854. The breadth and depth of Spike-specific TCRs increased once two AZD1222 doses had been given. Only six people who got AZD1222 tested seropositive at baseline. Reports indicate that nearly half of spike-specific TCRs are directed at unmutated variant regions.

This CDR3 is 16 amino acids long. The chain links TRBV1 to TRBJ2-7; the table's D call, TRBD2, was not checked against the DNA. TRBV1 is classified as a pseudogene. The material sequenced was peripheral blood, taken on day 0 of AZD1222 vaccination. This receptor was obtained from an adult in good health. The CDR3 protein is CTSSRGLAGPLYEQYF. The CDR3 DNA is TGCACCAGCAGCCGGGGTCTAGCGGGACCGCTCTACGAGCAGTACTTC.